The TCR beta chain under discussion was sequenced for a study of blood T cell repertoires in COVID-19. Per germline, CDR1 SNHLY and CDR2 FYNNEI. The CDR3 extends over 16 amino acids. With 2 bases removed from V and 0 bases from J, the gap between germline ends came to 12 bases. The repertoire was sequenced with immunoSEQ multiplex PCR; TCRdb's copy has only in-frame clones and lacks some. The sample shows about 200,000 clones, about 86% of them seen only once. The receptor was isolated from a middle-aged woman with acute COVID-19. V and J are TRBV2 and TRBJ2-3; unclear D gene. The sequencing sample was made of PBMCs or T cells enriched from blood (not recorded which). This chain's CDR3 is CASSEWAIASTDTQYF. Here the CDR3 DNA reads TGTGCCAGCAGTGAATGGGCCATCGCTAGCACAGATACGCAGTATTTT.